The 8 T cell receptor beta chains below all came from one sample that was sequenced in a study of T cells in Graves' hyperthyroidism and ophthalmopathy. RNA transcripts yielded amplified TCR beta CDR3 regions. The HTBI set primed first-round TCR CDR3 RT-PCR. TCRdb used MiXCR to reprocess the multiplex PCR reads, holding one entry per CDR3 protein. The sample lists around 97,000 distinct CDR3 sequences; approximately 50% were seen once. The specimen sequenced was blood. The receptor set was obtained from a man between 40 and 49 years old with Graves' hyperthyroidism.

This clonotype was picked up many times. This rearrangement joins TRBV6-9 to TRBJ1-1; the match to TRBD1 covers 7 bases. The CDR3 is 16 residues long. J was trimmed by 2 bases and V by 6 bases; bases with no gene match: 12. Germline V gives CDR1 MNHGY, CDR2 SVAAGI. CDR3 DNA sequence: TGTGCCAGCAGAAAAGGCGCAGGGGGAAGTAACACTGAAGCTTTCTTT. Amino acids: CASRKGAGGSNTEAFF.

The sample holds many counts of this clonotype. The genes are TRBV13 and TRBJ2-7; 9 positions match TRBD1. This CDR3 has 14 amino acids. V was clipped by 4 bases and J by 4 bases; unmatched bases: 5. Germline V gene lookup returns CDR1 PRHDT and CDR2 FYEKMQ (reference sequence). CDR3 residues: CASSWTGEVYEQYF. The CDR3 nucleotides read TGTGCCAGCAGCTGGACAGGGGAGGTTTACGAGCAGTACTTC.

This clonotype came up many times. The genes are TRBV19 and TRBJ1-1, with 7 positions matching TRBD1. The CDR3 is 14 residues long. From germline, CDR1 is LNHDA and CDR2 SQIVND (reference sequence). V gave up 6 bases and J gave up 7 bases; unmatched junction bases: 11. CDR3 loop: CASRYSPGQNEAFF. Written as DNA, the CDR3 is TGTGCCAGTAGATATTCCCCGGGACAGAATGAAGCTTTCTTT.

This clonotype occurred many times. The V and J genes are TRBV4-3 and TRBJ2-7; D perhaps matches TRBD2 (7 bases). Per germline, CDR1 LGHNA and CDR2 YSLEER. V was trimmed by 0 bases and J by 6 bases, leaving 12 bases between them. CDR3 length equals 14 residues. The CDR3 spells CASSQEGGRAEQYF. The DNA for the CDR3 is TGCGCCAGCAGCCAAGAAGGGGGGAGGGCCGAGCAGTACTTC.

This chain connects TRBV20-1 to TRBJ2-3; 9 bases match TRBD2. J was trimmed by 0 bases and V by 3 bases; bases with no gene match: 10. Per germline, CDR1 DFQATT and CDR2 SNEGSKA (reference sequence). CDR3 length equals 17 residues. The CDR3 region is CSARGVSGGPSTDTQYF. The CDR3 DNA reads as TGCAGTGCTAGGGGGGTTAGCGGGGGTCCTAGCACAGATACGCAGTATTTT.

Concerning this clonotype: A read error is possible here, since a much larger clone lies one base away. This rearrangement joins TRBV28 to TRBJ2-5, with a tentative D call TRBD2 (6 bases). Looked up from germline, CDR1 is MDHEN and CDR2 is SYDVKM. V dropped 3 bases and J dropped 0 bases, with 11 bases sitting between them. The CDR3 has 15 residues. CDR3: CASSLAGRYQETQYF. CDR3 coding DNA: TGTGCCAGCAGTTTGGCGGGACGATACCAAGAGACCCAGTACTTC.

This clonotype came up many times. V is TRBV10-3 and J is TRBJ1-3; possibly TRBD1 for D (5 bases). This CDR3 spans 18 amino acids. Germline CDR1 reads ENHRY; CDR2 reads SYGVKD. Trimming removed 3 bases from V and 4 bases from J, with 22 bases in between. The CDR3 loop reads CAISDPTIITGPGNTIYF. The DNA for the CDR3 is TGTGCCATCAGTGACCCTACTATAATCACAGGTCCCGGAAACACCATATATTTT.

The V call is TRBV9, the J call TRBJ1-1; possibly TRBD1 for D (6 bases). Germline lookup yields CDR1 SGDLS and CDR2 YYNGEE. The CDR3 has 14 residues. Trimming shortened V by 4 bases and J by 3 bases, and 13 bases separated the two germline ends. The CDR3 DNA sequence: TGTGCCAGCAGCCCAAACTCAGGGGACACTGAAGCTTTCTTT. This translates into CASSPNSGDTEAFF.